This TCR beta chain was profiled in a study of cytomegalovirus exposure and HLA in healthy donors. The CDR3 length is 15 residues. Losses at the gene ends were 6 bases for V and 10 bases for J; bases not matched to a gene: 17. Germline lookup yields CDR1 SNHLY and CDR2 FYNNEI. The primer mix had 60 Vbeta and 13 Jbeta primers. Generated by immunoSEQ multiplex PCR, the TCRdb table keeps only in-frame clones and is missing some. The data hold 100,000 to 150,000 clones, with 83% observed a single time. The sequenced sample consisted of PBMCs. This TCR derives from a girl aged 2 to 9 in good health and CMV-seronegative. The chain joins TRBV2 to TRBJ1-1, with 7 bases that match TRBD1. The CDR3 coding sequence is TGTGCCAGCAGGCCGACACTGACAGGGCCTCTCGGAGCTTTCTTT. Its protein is CASRPTLTGPLGAFF.